Listed below are T cell receptor beta chains from one sample, sequenced in a study of response to subunit inactivated influenza vaccine. TCRdb re-derived calls from the RT-PCR reads in MiXCR, one entry per CDR3 protein. The sample has about 480,000 distinct CDR3 sequences; 25% are singletons. The sample was CD4+ T cells sorted from PBMCs, taken more than 4 days after vaccination. The origin of the receptors is a man aged 45-65 years who received an inactivated influenza vaccine. Both conserved end residues are part of each CDR3. Each record gives: D gene, V gene, J gene, clone size, CDR3 protein, CDR3 DNA. A D gene is named only where the DNA matches it firmly. The size field is filled for only some rows; it gives once, few, many or a size class.

TRBD1	TRBV5-1	TRBJ2-2	once	CASSTDRANTGELFF	TGCGCCAGCAGCACGGACAGGGCGAACACCGGGGAGCTGTTTTTT
NA	TRBV9	TRBJ2-2	NA	CASSVGIILNRDTGELFF	TGTGCCAGCAGCGTAGGGATAATTTTGAACAGAGACACCGGGGAGCTGTTTTTT
TRBD1	TRBV3-1	TRBJ2-2	many	CASSQPDRGRVGELFF	TGTGCCAGCAGCCAGCCGGACAGGGGGCGGGTCGGGGAGCTGTTTTTT
NA	TRBV5-1	TRBJ2-3	NA	CASSLRSTTDTQYF	TGCGCCAGCAGCTTACGCAGTACCACAGATACGCAGTATTTT
NA	TRBV20-1	TRBJ2-5	NA	CSAPRGGGYQETQYF	TGCAGTGCCCCCAGAGGGGGGGGTTACCAAGAGACCCAGTACTTC
NA	TRBV6-2/TRBV6-3	TRBJ2-1	NA	CASSSGGGDEQFF	TGTGCCAGCAGTTCAGGAGGCGGGGATGAGCAGTTCTTC
NA	TRBV27	TRBJ2-1	NA	CASSLGRPSYNEQFF	TGTGCCAGCAGTCTGGGACGCCCCTCCTACAATGAGCAGTTCTTC
NA	TRBV7-2	TRBJ1-1	NA	CASSSRGHFEAFF	TGTGCCAGCAGCTCCCGGGGGCATTTTGAAGCTTTCTTT
TRBD2	TRBV20-1	TRBJ2-3	few	CSEKREYTDTQYF	TGCAGTGAAAAGCGGGAATACACAGATACGCAGTATTTT
NA	TRBV29-1	TRBJ1-1	few	CSAVTGPSEAFF	TGCAGCGCTGTGACAGGCCCAAGTGAAGCTTTCTTT
NA	TRBV12-3/TRBV12-4	TRBJ2-7	NA	CASSADSTYEQYF	TGTGCCAGCAGTGCGGACAGTACCTACGAGCAGTACTTC
NA	TRBV15	TRBJ1-3	NA	CATSRDLFSGNTIYF	TGTGCCACCAGCAGAGATCTTTTCTCTGGAAACACCATATATTTT
NA	TRBV28	TRBJ2-7	NA	CASSIGPQAYEQYF	TGTGCCAGCAGCATAGGGCCTCAAGCCTACGAGCAGTACTTC
NA	TRBV5-5	TRBJ1-6	NA	CASSLDSTLHF	TGTGCCAGCAGCTTGGACAGCACCCTCCACTTT
NA	TRBV19	TRBJ2-7	NA	CASSSYGGIATPYEQYF	TGTGCCAGTAGTAGCTATGGGGGAATAGCTACGCCCTACGAGCAGTACTTC
TRBD2	TRBV13	TRBJ2-7	few	CASSLVASGRPGRYEQYF	TGTGCCAGCAGCTTAGTTGCTAGCGGGAGGCCCGGACGCTACGAGCAGTACTTC
TRBD2	TRBV11-2	TRBJ2-7	few	CASSLDRGRGYEQYF	TGTGCCAGCAGCTTAGATCGCGGGAGAGGCTACGAGCAGTACTTC
TRBD1	TRBV25-1	TRBJ2-2	NA	CASTKGQGANTGELFF	TGTGCCAGCACCAAGGGACAGGGGGCAAACACCGGGGAGCTGTTTTTT
NA	TRBV4-1	TRBJ2-2	NA	CASSQEDPTGELFF	TGCGCCAGCAGCCAAGAAGACCCCACCGGGGAGCTGTTTTTT
TRBD2	TRBV7-6	TRBJ2-7	few	CASSQSRILAGGTYEQYF	TGTGCCAGCAGCCAGAGCAGAATATTAGCGGGGGGCACCTACGAGCAGTACTTC
NA	TRBV5-8	TRBJ2-3	few	CASISGRGSDTQYF	TGTGCCAGCATCTCGGGGCGGGGCTCAGATACGCAGTATTTT
TRBD2	TRBV20-1	TRBJ2-1	few	CRVIAGAYGEQFF	TGCAGAGTTATAGCGGGGGCCTACGGTGAGCAGTTCTTC
NA	TRBV6-1	TRBJ1-1	NA	CASRLQGPNTEAFF	TGTGCCAGCAGACTACAGGGCCCGAACACTGAAGCTTTCTTT
NA	TRBV20-1	TRBJ1-5	NA	CSASRESYQPQHF	TGCAGTGCTAGTAGGGAGAGTTATCAGCCCCAGCATTTT
NA	TRBV9	TRBJ2-7	once	CASSGRDSTYEQYF	TGTGCCAGCAGCGGGAGGGACAGTACCTACGAGCAGTACTTC
TRBD1	TRBV20-1	TRBJ2-5	NA	CSANGQGETQYF	TGCAGTGCTAACGGACAGGGGGAGACCCAGTACTTC
TRBD1	TRBV7-6	TRBJ2-7	NA	CASSAQTGDEQYF	TGTGCCAGCAGCGCCCAGACAGGGGATGAGCAGTACTTC
NA	TRBV7-9	TRBJ2-7	NA	CASSSGPKMYF	TGTGCCAGCAGTTCCGGGCCTAAGATGTACTTC
NA	TRBV10-2	TRBJ2-3	NA	CASSWGGAGTDTQYF	TGCGCCAGCAGCTGGGGGGGCGCGGGCACAGATACGCAGTATTTT
NA	TRBV15	TRBJ2-6	few	CATSREFTRVAGANVLTF	TGTGCCACCAGCAGAGAGTTCACCAGGGTAGCTGGGGCCAACGTCCTGACTTTC
NA	TRBV7-6	TRBJ2-2	few	CASSLAPGTYTGELFF	TGTGCCAGCAGCTTAGCACCCGGGACCTACACCGGGGAGCTGTTTTTT
TRBD2	TRBV14	TRBJ2-7	once	CASSQDQGLAIYEQYF	TGTGCCAGCAGCCAAGATCAGGGACTAGCGATATACGAGCAGTACTTC
NA	TRBV12-5	TRBJ1-1	few	CASGRSPGQGSIKNTEAFF	TGTGCTAGTGGCCGCTCCCCTGGGCAGGGCTCAATTAAAAACACTGAAGCTTTCTTT
TRBD1	TRBV7-2	TRBJ1-1	NA	CATKGQTYTEAFF	TGTGCCACCAAGGGACAGACTTACACTGAAGCTTTCTTT
NA	TRBV10-3	TRBJ2-1	NA	CAISEQGPFLNYNEQFF	TGTGCCATCAGCGAGCAAGGGCCCTTTCTCAACTACAATGAGCAGTTCTTC